This entry describes one TCR beta chain. The repertoire was sequenced with immunoSEQ multiplex PCR; TCRdb's copy has only in-frame clones and lacks some. The sample has tens of thousands of clones, roughly 96% seen once. V dropped 3 bases and J dropped 2 bases, with 16 bases sitting between them. CDR1 is SGDLS, CDR2 YYNGEE, per germline. This CDR3 spans 16 amino acids. This sample is part of a study of siplizumab effects on memory and regulatory T cells. The chain employs TRBV9 and TRBJ2-3, with a tentative D call TRBD2 (7 bases). Sample: naive CD4+ T cells sorted from blood. This sequence was found in a human donor in good health. As DNA, the CDR3 is TGTGCCAGCAGCGCCCATGGGGCGGGGGCCACAGATACGCAGTATTTT. It translates to CASSAHGAGATDTQYF.